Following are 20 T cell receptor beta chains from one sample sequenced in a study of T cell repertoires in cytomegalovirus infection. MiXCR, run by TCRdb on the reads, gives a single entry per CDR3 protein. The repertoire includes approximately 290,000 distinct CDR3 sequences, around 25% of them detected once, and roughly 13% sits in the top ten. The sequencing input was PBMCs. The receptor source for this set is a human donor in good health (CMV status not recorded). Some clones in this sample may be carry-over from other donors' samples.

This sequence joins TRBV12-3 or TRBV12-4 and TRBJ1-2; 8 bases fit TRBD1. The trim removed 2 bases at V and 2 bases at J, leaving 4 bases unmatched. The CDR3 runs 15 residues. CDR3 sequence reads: CASSLQGALNYGYTF. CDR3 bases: TGTGCCAGCAGTTTACAGGGGGCTCTGAACTATGGCTACACCTTC.

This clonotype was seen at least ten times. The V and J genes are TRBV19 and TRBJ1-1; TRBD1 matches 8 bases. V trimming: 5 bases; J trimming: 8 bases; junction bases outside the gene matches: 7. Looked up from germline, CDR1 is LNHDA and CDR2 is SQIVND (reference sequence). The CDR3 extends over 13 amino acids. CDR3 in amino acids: CASSPDRGGEAFF. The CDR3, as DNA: TGTGCCAGTAGTCCCGACAGGGGTGGGGAAGCTTTCTTT.

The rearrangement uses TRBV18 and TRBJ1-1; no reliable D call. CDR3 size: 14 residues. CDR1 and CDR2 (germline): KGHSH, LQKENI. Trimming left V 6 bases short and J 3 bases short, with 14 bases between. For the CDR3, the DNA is TGTGCCAGCTCCCGTACGGGTGGAGACACTGAAGCTTTCTTT. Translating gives CASSRTGGDTEAFF.

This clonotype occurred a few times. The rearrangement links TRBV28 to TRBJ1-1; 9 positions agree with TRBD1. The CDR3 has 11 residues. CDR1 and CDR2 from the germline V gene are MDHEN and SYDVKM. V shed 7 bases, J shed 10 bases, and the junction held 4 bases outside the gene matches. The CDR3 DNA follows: TGTGCCAGCACCAACAGGGGGCTAGCTTTCTTT. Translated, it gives CASTNRGLAFF.

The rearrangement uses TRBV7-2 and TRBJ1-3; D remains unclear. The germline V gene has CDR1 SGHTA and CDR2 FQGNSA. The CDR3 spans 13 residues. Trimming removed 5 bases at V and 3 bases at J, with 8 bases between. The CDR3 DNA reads TGTGCCAGCAGCGTATCGGGTGGAAACACCATATATTTT. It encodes CASSVSGGNTIYF.

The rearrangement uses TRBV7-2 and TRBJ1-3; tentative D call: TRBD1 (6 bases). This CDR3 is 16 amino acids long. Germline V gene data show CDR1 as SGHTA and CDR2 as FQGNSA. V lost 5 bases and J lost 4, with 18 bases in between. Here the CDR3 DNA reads TGTGCCAGCAGCCCCGTAGGGGGGTCGGAAGGAAACACCATATATTTT. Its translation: CASSPVGGSEGNTIYF.

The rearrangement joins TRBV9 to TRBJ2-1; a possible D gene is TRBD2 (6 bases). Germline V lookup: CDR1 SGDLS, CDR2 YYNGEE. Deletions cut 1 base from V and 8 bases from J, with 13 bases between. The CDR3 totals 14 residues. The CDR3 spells CASSVLGRRDEQFF. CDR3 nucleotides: TGTGCCAGCAGCGTATTAGGCCGGAGGGATGAGCAGTTCTTC.

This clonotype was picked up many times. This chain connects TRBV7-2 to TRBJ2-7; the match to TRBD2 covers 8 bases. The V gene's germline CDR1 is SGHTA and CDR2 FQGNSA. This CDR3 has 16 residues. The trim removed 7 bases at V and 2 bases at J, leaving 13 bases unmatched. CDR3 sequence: CASNGKAGAVPYEQYF. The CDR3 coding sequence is TGTGCCAGCAACGGGAAAGCGGGAGCGGTTCCCTACGAGCAGTACTTC.

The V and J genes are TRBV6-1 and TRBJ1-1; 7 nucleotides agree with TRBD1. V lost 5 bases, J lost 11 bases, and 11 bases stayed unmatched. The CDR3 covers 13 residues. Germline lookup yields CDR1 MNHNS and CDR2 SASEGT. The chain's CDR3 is CASSQGTVGWAFF. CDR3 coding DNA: TGTGCCAGCAGTCAAGGGACAGTTGGATGGGCTTTCTTT.

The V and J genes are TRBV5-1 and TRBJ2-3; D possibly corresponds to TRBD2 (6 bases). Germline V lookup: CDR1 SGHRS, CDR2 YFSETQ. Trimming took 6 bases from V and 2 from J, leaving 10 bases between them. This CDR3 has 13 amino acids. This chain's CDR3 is CASNGGNTDTQYF. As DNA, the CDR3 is TGCGCCAGCAACGGGGGAAACACAGATACGCAGTATTTT.

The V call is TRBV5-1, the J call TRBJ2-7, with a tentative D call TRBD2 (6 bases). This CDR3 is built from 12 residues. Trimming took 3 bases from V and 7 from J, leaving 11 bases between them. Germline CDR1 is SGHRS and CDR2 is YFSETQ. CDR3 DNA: TGCGCCAGCAGCTGGGGGACTGGAGAGCAGTACTTC. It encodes CASSWGTGEQYF.

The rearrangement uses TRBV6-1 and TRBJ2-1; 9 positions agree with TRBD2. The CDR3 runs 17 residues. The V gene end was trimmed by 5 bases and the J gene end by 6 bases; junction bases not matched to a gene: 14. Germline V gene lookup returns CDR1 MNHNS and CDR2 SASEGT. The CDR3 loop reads CASSYHRTSVQFNEQFF. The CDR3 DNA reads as TGTGCCAGCAGTTACCACCGGACTAGCGTTCAATTCAATGAGCAGTTCTTC.

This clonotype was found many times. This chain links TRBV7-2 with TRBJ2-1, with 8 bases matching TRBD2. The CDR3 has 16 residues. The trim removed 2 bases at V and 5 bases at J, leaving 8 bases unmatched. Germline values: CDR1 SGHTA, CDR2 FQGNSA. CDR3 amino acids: CASSLISGLVHNEQFF. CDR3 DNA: TGTGCCAGCAGCTTAATTTCGGGACTAGTCCACAATGAGCAGTTCTTC.

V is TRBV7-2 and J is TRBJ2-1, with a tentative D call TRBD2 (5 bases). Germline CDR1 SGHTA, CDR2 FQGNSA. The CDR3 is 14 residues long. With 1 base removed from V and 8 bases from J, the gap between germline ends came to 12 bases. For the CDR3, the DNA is TGTGCCAGCAGCTTAGGCCCCACTAGGGATGAGCAGTTCTTC. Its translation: CASSLGPTRDEQFF.

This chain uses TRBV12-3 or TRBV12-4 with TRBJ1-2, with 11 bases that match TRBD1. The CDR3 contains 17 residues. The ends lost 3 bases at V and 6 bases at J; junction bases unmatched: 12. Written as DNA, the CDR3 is TGTGCCAGCAGTTTTGGGACAGGGGGAATATCTAAGAATGGCTACACCTTC. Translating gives CASSFGTGGISKNGYTF.

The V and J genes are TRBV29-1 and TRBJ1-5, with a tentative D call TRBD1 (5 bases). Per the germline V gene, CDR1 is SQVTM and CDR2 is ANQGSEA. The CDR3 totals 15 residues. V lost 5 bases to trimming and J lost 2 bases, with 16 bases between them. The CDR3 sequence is CSVFEAGMGNQPQHF. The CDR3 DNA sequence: TGCAGCGTTTTTGAAGCAGGGATGGGCAATCAGCCCCAGCATTTT.

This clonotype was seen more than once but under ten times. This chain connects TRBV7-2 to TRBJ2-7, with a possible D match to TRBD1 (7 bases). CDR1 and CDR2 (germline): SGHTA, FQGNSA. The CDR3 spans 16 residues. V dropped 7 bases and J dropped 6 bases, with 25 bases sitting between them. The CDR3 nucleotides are TGTGCCAGCACCCTGGGAGCGGGCCCCCCAGGGGGCGAGCAGTACTTC. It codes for CASTLGAGPPGGEQYF.

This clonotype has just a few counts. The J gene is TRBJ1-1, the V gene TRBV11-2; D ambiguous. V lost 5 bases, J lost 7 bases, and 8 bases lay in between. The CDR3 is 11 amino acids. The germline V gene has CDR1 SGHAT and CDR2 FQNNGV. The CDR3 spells CASSSGVEAFF. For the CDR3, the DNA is TGTGCCAGCAGCAGTGGGGTTGAAGCTTTCTTT.

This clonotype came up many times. The CDR3 region has the DNA TGTGCCAGCAGCTTTGGTAGGGCGGATGAGCAGTTCTTC. Protein sequence: CASSFGRADEQFF. The chain employs TRBV11-1 and TRBJ2-1; D is ambiguous. This CDR3 is built from 13 residues. With 3 bases removed from V and 8 bases from J, the gap between germline ends came to 11 bases. Per germline, CDR1 SGHAT and CDR2 FQDESV (reference sequence).

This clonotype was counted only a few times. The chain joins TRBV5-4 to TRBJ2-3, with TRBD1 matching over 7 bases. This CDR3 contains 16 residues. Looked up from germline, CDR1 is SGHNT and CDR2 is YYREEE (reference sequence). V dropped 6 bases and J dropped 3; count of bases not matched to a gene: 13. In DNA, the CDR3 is TGTGCCAGCACCCGTGGGGAGACAGGGAAGACAGATACGCAGTATTTT. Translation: CASTRGETGKTDTQYF. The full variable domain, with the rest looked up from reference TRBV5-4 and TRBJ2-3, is ETGVTQSPTHLIKTRGQQVTLRCSSQSGHNTVSWYQQALGQGPQFIFQYYREEENGRGNFPPRFSGLQFPNYSSELNVNALELDDSALYLCASTRGETGKTDTQYFGPGTRLTVL.